A single sample is the source of the 32 T cell receptor beta chains below, sequenced in a study of CD8+CD57+ T cells in acquired aplastic anemia. The study profiled TCR beta VDJ and CDR3 using genomic DNA as template. Each CDR3 protein is one row after TCRdb ran MiXCR on the reads. The sample carries 180,000 or so distinct CDR3 sequences, 40% to 50% recorded once. Sequenced input: sorted CD4+, CD8+, or CD8+CD57+ T cells (not recorded which) from PBMCs. These receptors were collected from a human donor in good health.

This clonotype was seen only once. The V gene is TRBV12-3 or TRBV12-4, the J gene TRBJ2-5, with no clear D. Deletions cut 6 bases from V and 2 bases from J, with 10 bases between. CDR3 size: 13 residues. CDR3 region: CASRQTTQETQYF. In DNA form, the CDR3 reads TGTGCCAGCAGACAGACAACGCAAGAGACCCAGTACTTC.

The chain links TRBV19 to TRBJ2-3; D remains ambiguous. The CDR3 contains 16 residues. Trimming shortened V by 10 bases and J by 0 bases, and 20 bases separated the two germline ends. Looked up from germline, CDR1 is LNHDA and CDR2 is SQIVND (reference sequence). The CDR3 protein is CATKEAGFGSTDTQYF. CDR3 coding DNA: TGTGCCACCAAAGAGGCAGGATTTGGTAGCACAGATACGCAGTATTTT.

The sample holds many counts of this clonotype. CDR3 sequence reads: CASMERGSGNTIYF. In DNA form, the CDR3 reads TGTGCCAGTATGGAGAGGGGTTCTGGAAACACCATATATTTT. This sequence joins TRBV19 and TRBJ1-3, with D perhaps TRBD1 (5 bases). V lost 7 bases, J lost 1 base, and 11 bases lay in between. CDR1 and CDR2 from the germline V gene are LNHDA and SQIVND (reference sequence). The CDR3 is made up of 14 amino acids.

This chain links TRBV5-4 with TRBJ2-7, with D possibly being TRBD2 (5 bases). The CDR3 runs to 14 residues. V was clipped by 2 bases and J by 6 bases, with 15 bases between them. Germline CDR1 SGHNT, CDR2 YYREEE (reference sequence). The CDR3 here is CASSFSLASGEQYF. The CDR3 coding sequence is TGTGCCAGCAGCTTCAGTCTAGCCTCGGGCGAGCAGTACTTC.

The chain is built from TRBV24-1 and TRBJ2-3; D is uncertain. Trimming left V 0 bases short and J 0 bases short, with 9 bases between. Germline CDR1 is KGHDR and CDR2 is SFDVKD. The CDR3 length is 16 residues. CDR3 nucleotide sequence: TGTGCCACCAGTGATTTGACCAGCAGCAGCACAGATACGCAGTATTTT. Residues: CATSDLTSSSTDTQYF.

This clonotype was observed many times. This chain uses TRBV4-1 with TRBJ2-5, with D hard to call. Germline V gene data show CDR1 as MGHRA and CDR2 as YSYEKL. V gave up 1 base and J gave up 1 base, with 7 bases separating them. CDR3 size: 14 residues. The CDR3 sequence is CASSQGPFQETQYF. The CDR3, as DNA: TGCGCCAGCAGCCAAGGGCCTTTCCAAGAGACCCAGTACTTC.

This sequence joins TRBV10-3 and TRBJ2-5; D uncertain. Germline lookup yields CDR1 ENHRY and CDR2 SYGVKD. V dropped 5 bases and J dropped 3 bases, with 10 bases sitting between them. This CDR3 is 13 amino acids long. CDR3 sequence (DNA): TGTGCCATCAGTAGGACCGACGAAGAGACCCAGTACTTC. The encoded protein is CAISRTDEETQYF.

V usage is TRBV2 and J usage is TRBJ1-1, with TRBD1 matching over 12 bases. CDR3 length equals 14 residues. Trimming cost V 7 bases and J 4 bases; bases outside gene matches: 4. Germline V gene data show CDR1 as SNHLY and CDR2 as FYNNEI. CDR3: CASKLGQGATEAFF. The CDR3 DNA reads TGTGCCAGCAAGTTGGGACAGGGGGCCACTGAAGCTTTCTTT.

The table lists this clonotype with many counts. The chain employs TRBV6-5 and TRBJ2-3; D is ambiguous. The germline gives CDR1 MNHEY, CDR2 SVGAGI. Deletions cut 2 bases from V and 5 bases from J, with 5 bases between. The length of the CDR3 is 12 residues. This CDR3 is CASSYTEDTQYF. The DNA for the CDR3 is TGTGCCAGCAGTTACACGGAAGATACGCAGTATTTT.

This clonotype has ten or more counts. The chain couples TRBV5-4 to TRBJ1-1, with 9 bases fitting TRBD1. V gave up 4 bases and J gave up 1 base; unmatched junction bases: 5. Germline CDR1 SGHNT, CDR2 YYREEE (reference sequence). This CDR3 comprises 15 residues. The CDR3 DNA reads as TGTGCCAGCAGCACCGGACAGGGGTGGAACACTGAAGCTTTCTTT. Translated: CASSTGQGWNTEAFF.

At least ten counts were recorded for this clonotype. This chain links TRBV5-1 with TRBJ1-2; D uncertain. The CDR3 runs to 15 residues. V lost 0 bases and J lost 4, with 13 bases in between. CDR1 is SGHRS and CDR2 is YFSETQ in the germline V gene. The CDR3 sequence is CASSLEPSTFYGYTF. CDR3 bases: TGCGCCAGCAGCTTGGAACCCTCTACCTTCTATGGCTACACCTTC.

This clonotype occurred a few times. V gene TRBV5-1 combines with J gene TRBJ2-4; possibly TRBD1 or TRBD2 for D (5 bases each). CDR1 and CDR2 from the germline V gene are SGHRS and YFSETQ. The CDR3 consists of 12 residues. Trimming removed 3 bases from V and 9 bases from J, with 10 bases in between. CDR3 region: CASSYSGSIQYF. In nucleotides, the CDR3 is TGCGCCAGCAGCTATTCAGGGAGCATTCAGTACTTC.

CDR3 sequence: CATSRGFRGELFF. The CDR3 nucleotides are TGTGCCACCAGCAGAGGGTTCCGAGGGGAGCTGTTTTTT. The rearrangement links TRBV15 to TRBJ2-2; no clear D gene. The CDR3 is 13 residues long. CDR1 is LNHNV, CDR2 YYDKDF, per germline (reference sequence). V dropped 1 base and J dropped 8 bases, with 8 bases sitting between them.

The chain carries TRBV7-8 and TRBJ2-2; 16 positions match TRBD2. This CDR3 comprises 18 residues. CDR1 SGHVS and CDR2 FQNEAQ come from the germline V gene. With V trimmed by 4 bases and J by 4 bases, 6 bases remained unmatched. As DNA, the CDR3 is TGTGCCAGCAGCTGGGGACTAGCGGGAGGGCCGGGCACCGGGGAGCTGTTTTTT. Amino acids: CASSWGLAGGPGTGELFF.

The sample holds many counts of this clonotype. The chain joins TRBV6-2 or TRBV6-3 to TRBJ1-5; D unresolved. The CDR3 sequence is 14 residues long. Trimming took 1 base from V and 1 from J, leaving 5 bases between them. CDR1 and CDR2 (germline): MNHEY, SVGEGT. The CDR3 region is CASSYFQSNQPQHF. The CDR3 DNA is TGTGCCAGCAGTTACTTCCAGAGCAATCAGCCCCAGCATTTT.

With regard to this clonotype: This may come from a read error, since a much larger clone is one base off. The V call is TRBV12-3 or TRBV12-4, the J call TRBJ2-1; 9 bases match TRBD1. This CDR3 is built from 14 residues. CDR3 protein: CASSVQGAYNGQFF. CDR3 coding DNA: TGTGCCAGCAGTGTACAGGGGGCTTACAATGGGCAGTTCTTC.

This clonotype was observed at least ten times. The chain employs TRBV20-1 and TRBJ1-5; D not certain. V lost 0 bases to trimming and J lost 9 bases, with 27 bases between them. Germline V lookup: CDR1 DFQATT, CDR2 SNEGSKA (reference sequence). The CDR3 has 18 residues. The CDR3: CSARDPYRVRNRGRPQHF. The CDR3 nucleotides read TGCAGTGCTAGAGATCCGTATAGGGTTCGGAACCGAGGACGGCCCCAGCATTTT.

The gene calls are TRBV9 and TRBJ2-3, with unresolved D. V lost 3 bases and J lost 5, with 10 bases in between. Looked up from germline, CDR1 is SGDLS and CDR2 is YYNGEE. CDR3 length equals 13 residues. The CDR3 loop is CASSDPILDTQYF. The CDR3 bases are TGTGCCAGCAGCGACCCTATTCTAGATACGCAGTATTTT.

This clonotype has at least ten counts. The chain carries TRBV29-1 and TRBJ1-2, with D uncertain. Germline V gives CDR1 SQVTM, CDR2 ANQGSEA. The germline V and J ends were trimmed by 7 bases and 3 bases, with 15 bases remaining between them. The CDR3 loop spans 13 amino acids. CDR3 sequence: CSAQVGRYYGYTF. CDR3 sequence (DNA): TGCAGCGCTCAGGTTGGACGTTACTATGGCTACACCTTC.

For this clonotype: The conserved phenylalanine or tryptophan normally closing the CDR3 is absent here, so this likely arose from a read error. The chain has TRBV7-9 and TRBJ1-5, with D hard to call. The CDR3 contains 12 residues. Germline CDR1 and CDR2: SEHNR and FQNEAQ (reference sequence). As DNA, the CDR3 is TGTGCCAGCGGCTTAGCGGACGGGCCCCAGCATCTT. Translated, it gives CASGLADGPQHL.

Worth noting for this clonotype: At one end the junction does not follow the germline gene, possibly because of a read error. The chain is built from TRBV2 and TRBJ2-7, with 10 bases fitting TRBD1. Germline CDR1 and CDR2: SNHLY and FYNNEI. The length of the CDR3 is 14 residues. As DNA, the CDR3 is TGCGCCAGCAGGAGGGGGACAGGGGAATTCGGGCAGTACTTC. Protein sequence: CASRRGTGEFGQYF.

In regard to this clonotype: Given a much more abundant clone one base away, this may be a read error. The V gene is TRBV6-1, the J gene TRBJ2-5, with 11 bases identical to TRBD1. The CDR3 is 13 amino acids. In germline, CDR1 is MNHNS, CDR2 SASEGT. J was trimmed by 4 bases and V by 10 bases; bases with no gene match: 5. The CDR3 protein is CATRTGGRETQYF. CDR3 nucleotides: TGTGCCACCCGGACAGGGGGCCGAGAGACCCAGTACTTC.

This clonotype was picked up many times. The chain couples TRBV7-2 to TRBJ2-3, with 7 bases that match TRBD2. The trim removed 5 bases at V and 1 base at J, leaving 3 bases unmatched. The CDR3 has 14 residues. Germline V gene lookup returns CDR1 SGHTA and CDR2 FQGNSA. CDR3 nucleotides: TGTGCCAGCAGCCGTACTAGCGGCACAGATACGCAGTATTTT. Translating it yields CASSRTSGTDTQYF.

On this clonotype itself: A single base separates this from a much larger clone, so it may be a read error. The rearrangement uses TRBV4-1 and TRBJ2-5; weak D call: TRBD2 (6 bases). The germline gives CDR1 MGHRA, CDR2 YSYEKL. Between the trimmed V and J ends, which lost 0 bases and 1 base, there was a span of 12 bases. The CDR3 has 16 residues. CDR3: CASSQDTSRTQETQYF. Here the CDR3 DNA reads TGCGCCAGCAGCCAAGATACTAGCAGGACCCAAGAGACCCAGTACTTC.

The CDR3, as DNA: TGCGCCAGCAGCTTGGGGGACAGCAACAATCAGCCCCAGCATTTT. It yields the protein CASSLGDSNNQPQHF. The chain is built from TRBV5-1 and TRBJ1-5, with 7 bases aligning to TRBD1. V lost 0 bases, J lost 3 bases, and 3 bases stayed unmatched. The V gene's germline CDR1 is SGHRS and CDR2 YFSETQ. CDR3 length equals 15 residues.

This chain links TRBV19 with TRBJ1-1; D possibly corresponds to TRBD1 (5 bases). V gave up 7 bases and J gave up 1 base, with 13 bases separating them. The germline V gene has CDR1 LNHDA and CDR2 SQIVND (reference sequence). This CDR3 spans 14 amino acids. Here the CDR3 reads CASNRLWENTEAFF. Written as DNA, the CDR3 is TGTGCCAGTAACAGGTTATGGGAGAACACTGAAGCTTTCTTT.

This clonotype was seen a few times. V is TRBV15 and J is TRBJ2-7; 9 bases align to TRBD2. Germline CDR1 LNHNV, CDR2 YYDKDF (reference sequence). V was clipped by 1 base and J by 6 bases; unmatched bases: 1. The CDR3 extends over 13 amino acids. The DNA of the CDR3 is TGTGCCACCAGCAGAGGGACTAGCGCCGAGCAGTACTTC. The encoded protein is CATSRGTSAEQYF.

The chain uses TRBV10-3 and TRBJ2-1; TRBD2 agrees at 10 bases. This CDR3 is 14 amino acids long. Germline V gene sequence: CDR1 ENHRY, CDR2 SYGVKD. The J segment lost 7 bases and the V segment lost 6 bases, leaving 6 bases of the junction unmatched. CDR3 residues: CAISLAGGRNEQFF. CDR3 in DNA: TGTGCCATCAGCTTAGCGGGAGGAAGGAATGAGCAGTTCTTC.

This clonotype came up a few times. This rearrangement joins TRBV2 to TRBJ1-2; no clear D gene. The CDR3 has 12 amino acids. From germline, CDR1 is SNHLY and CDR2 FYNNEI. The ends were cut back, 3 bases at V and 4 bases at J, with 6 bases in the middle. CDR3 nucleotides: TGTGCCAGCAGTGAGGCAGCCTATGGCTACACCTTC. This encodes CASSEAAYGYTF. The full variable domain, in which reference TRBV2 and TRBJ1-2 provide the parts outside the CDR3, is EPEVTQTPSHQVTQMGQEVILRCVPISNHLYFYWYRQILGQKVEFLVSFYNNEISEKSEIFDDQFSVERPDGSNFTLKIRSTKLEDSAMYFCASSEAAYGYTFGSGTRLTVV.

The chain is built from TRBV19 and TRBJ1-2; 9 nucleotides match TRBD1. The CDR3 is made up of 14 amino acids. Germline CDR1 reads LNHDA; CDR2 reads SQIVND (reference sequence). With V trimmed by 9 bases and J by 6 bases, 11 bases remained unmatched. CDR3 DNA: TGTGCCAGCACTGTCAGACAGGGGGGGAATGGCTACACCTTC. Its protein product is CASTVRQGGNGYTF.

Points on this clonotype: The junction and the germline gene differ at one end; a read error may be behind it. V gene TRBV12-3 or TRBV12-4 combines with J gene TRBJ1-1; perhaps TRBD1 as D (5 bases). The CDR3 runs to 16 residues. The DNA for the CDR3 is TGTGCCAGCAGTCTAGCAACCCTAGACAGCAACACTGAAGCTTTCTTT. Its translation: CASSLATLDSNTEAFF.

The CDR3 is CASNGQGAVEQYF. The CDR3 nucleotides are TGTGCCAGTAATGGACAGGGGGCTGTTGAGCAGTACTTC. This rearrangement joins TRBV14 to TRBJ2-7; 11 nucleotides align to TRBD1. From germline, CDR1 is SGHDN and CDR2 FVKESK. Trimming cost V 9 bases and J 7 bases; bases outside gene matches: 8. The CDR3 contains 13 residues.